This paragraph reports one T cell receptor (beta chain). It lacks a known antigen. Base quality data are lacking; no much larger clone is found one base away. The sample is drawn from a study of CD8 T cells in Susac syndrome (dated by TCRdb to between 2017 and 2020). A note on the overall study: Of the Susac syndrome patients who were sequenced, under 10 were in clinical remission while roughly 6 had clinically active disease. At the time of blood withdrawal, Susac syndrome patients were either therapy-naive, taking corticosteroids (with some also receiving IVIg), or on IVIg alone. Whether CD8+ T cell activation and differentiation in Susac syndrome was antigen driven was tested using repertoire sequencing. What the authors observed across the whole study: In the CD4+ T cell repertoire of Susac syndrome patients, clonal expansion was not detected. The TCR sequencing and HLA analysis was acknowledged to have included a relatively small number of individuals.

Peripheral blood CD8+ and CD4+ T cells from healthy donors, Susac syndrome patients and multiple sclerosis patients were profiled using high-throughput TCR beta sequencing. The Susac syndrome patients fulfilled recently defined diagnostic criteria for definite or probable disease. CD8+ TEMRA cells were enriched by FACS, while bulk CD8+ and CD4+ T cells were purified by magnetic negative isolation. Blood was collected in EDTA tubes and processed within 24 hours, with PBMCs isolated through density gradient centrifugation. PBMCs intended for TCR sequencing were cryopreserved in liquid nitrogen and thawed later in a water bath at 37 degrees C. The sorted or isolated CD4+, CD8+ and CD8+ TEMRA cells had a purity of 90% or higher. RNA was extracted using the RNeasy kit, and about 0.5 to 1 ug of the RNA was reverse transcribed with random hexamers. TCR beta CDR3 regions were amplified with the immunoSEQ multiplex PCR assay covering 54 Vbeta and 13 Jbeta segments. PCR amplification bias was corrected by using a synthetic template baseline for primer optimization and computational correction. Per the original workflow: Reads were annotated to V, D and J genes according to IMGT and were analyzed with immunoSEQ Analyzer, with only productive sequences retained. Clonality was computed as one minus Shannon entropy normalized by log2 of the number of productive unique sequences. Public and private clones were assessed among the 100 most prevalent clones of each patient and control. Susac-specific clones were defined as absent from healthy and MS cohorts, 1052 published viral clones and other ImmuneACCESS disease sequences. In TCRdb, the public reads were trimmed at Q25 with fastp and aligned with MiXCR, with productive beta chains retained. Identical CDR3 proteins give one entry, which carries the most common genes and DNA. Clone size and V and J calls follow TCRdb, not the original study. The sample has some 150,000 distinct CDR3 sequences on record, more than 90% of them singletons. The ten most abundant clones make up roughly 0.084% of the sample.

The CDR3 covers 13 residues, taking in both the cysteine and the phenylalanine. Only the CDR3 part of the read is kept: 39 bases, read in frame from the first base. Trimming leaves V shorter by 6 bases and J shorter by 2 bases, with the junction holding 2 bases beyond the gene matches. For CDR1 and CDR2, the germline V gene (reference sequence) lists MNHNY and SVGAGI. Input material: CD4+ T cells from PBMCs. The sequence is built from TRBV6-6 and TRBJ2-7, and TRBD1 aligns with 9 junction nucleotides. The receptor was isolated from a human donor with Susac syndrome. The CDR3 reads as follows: CASRRTGAYEQYF. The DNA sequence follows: TGTGCCAGCAGGAGGACAGGGGCCTACGAGCAGTACTTC.